The T cell receptor beta chain under discussion was sequenced for a study of long-term antiretroviral therapy in people with HIV. Germline loops: CDR1 SGHRS, CDR2 YFSETQ. The CDR3 consists of 13 residues. The V and J ends lost 0 bases and 10 bases respectively, with 10 bases between them. An immunoSEQ assay, version v3.0, was performed at survey level. Sequencing had a target that covered roughly 35,000-55,000 T-cell genomes per sample. Measured with immunoSEQ multiplex PCR; TCRdb has only the in-frame clones, and not every one. The sample has about 22,000 clones; around 85% are singletons. The chain is built from TRBV5-1 and TRBJ1-4; D is possibly TRBD1 (5 bases). The sample consisted of unsorted PBMCs, taken roughly 4 years after starting antiretroviral therapy. The receptor was isolated from a man aged 18 to 30 with HIV. CDR3: CASSLVDRRKLFF. CDR3 bases: TGCGCCAGCAGCTTGGTTGACAGAAGAAAACTGTTTTTT.